This entry lists 20 T cell receptor beta chains sequenced from one sample in a study of robustness of blood B and T cell sequencing. The template for TCR beta quantification was mRNA, not genomic DNA. cDNA was made with a 5' template-switch oligo adding a universal priming site. A 12-nucleotide random UMI in the template-switch oligo labeled every cDNA molecule. Using its own MiXCR run on the PCR reads, TCRdb lists one record per CDR3 protein. The table has hundreds of distinct CDR3 sequences, over 70% seen once; the top ten hold 40%. Material: peripheral blood. The source of these receptors is a human donor in good health.

The genes are TRBV20-1 and TRBJ1-2, with D uncertain. This CDR3 spans 12 amino acids. Looked up from germline, CDR1 is DFQATT and CDR2 is SNEGSKA (reference sequence). Deletions cut 5 bases from V and 3 bases from J, with 10 bases between. The CDR3 nucleotides read TGCAGTGCTGTCGCCTTAGACTATGGCTACACCTTC. It translates to CSAVALDYGYTF.

This sequence joins TRBV7-9 and TRBJ2-1; TRBD2 agrees at 10 bases. CDR3 length equals 13 residues. The germline V gene has CDR1 SEHNR and CDR2 FQNEAQ (reference sequence). With 7 bases clipped from V and 4 bases from J, the junction kept 1 base outside the gene matches. Here the CDR3 reads CASTSGGYNEQFF. In nucleotides, the CDR3 is TGTGCCAGCACTAGCGGGGGATACAATGAGCAGTTCTTC. Together with reference TRBV7-9 and TRBJ2-1, the CDR3 gives the full variable domain: DTGVSQNPRHKITKRGQNVTFRCDPISEHNRLYWYRQTLGQGPEFLTYFQNEAQLEKSRLLSDRFSAERPKGSFSTLEIQRTEQGDSAMYLCASTSGGYNEQFFGPGTRLTVL.

DNA for the CDR3: TGTGCCAGCAGTTACTCCCTAGCGGGGAACGAGCAGTACTTC. Translation gives CASSYSLAGNEQYF. The chain employs TRBV6-6 and TRBJ2-7; 9 bases agree with TRBD2. The CDR3 consists of 14 residues. Looked up from germline, CDR1 is MNHNY and CDR2 is SVGAGI (reference sequence). The V segment lost 0 bases and the J segment 5 bases; nucleotides outside the gene matches: 2.

The count of this clonotype is one. The V and J genes are TRBV6-1 and TRBJ1-5; TRBD1 matches 9 bases. The CDR3 contains 15 residues. With V trimmed by 7 bases and J by 9 bases, 13 bases remained unmatched. Germline values: CDR1 MNHNS, CDR2 SASEGT. CDR3 amino acids: CASTKRDRDVLPQHF. Written as DNA, the CDR3 is TGTGCCAGCACGAAAAGGGACAGGGACGTGTTGCCCCAGCATTTT.

This clonotype was recorded a few times. The rearrangement uses TRBV6-6 and TRBJ2-2; no firm D call. The CDR3 is made up of 14 amino acids. V lost 0 bases and J lost 1, with 3 bases in between. Per germline, CDR1 MNHNY and CDR2 SVGAGI (reference sequence). Here the CDR3 reads CASSYSQNTGELFF. In nucleotides, the CDR3 is TGTGCCAGCAGTTACTCGCAGAACACCGGGGAGCTGTTTTTT.

This sequence joins TRBV2 and TRBJ2-1, with TRBD1 as a possible D gene (5 bases). CDR3 length: 13 residues. Between the trimmed V and J ends, which lost 6 bases and 3 bases, there was a span of 9 bases. Germline V gene sequence: CDR1 SNHLY, CDR2 FYNNEI. CDR3 loop: CASRQDNYNEQFF. The DNA for the CDR3 is TGTGCCAGCAGACAGGACAACTACAATGAGCAGTTCTTC.

The chain links TRBV11-2 to TRBJ1-2; D may be TRBD1 (5 bases). The V end was cut by 5 bases, the J end by 3 bases, with 10 bases between. The germline V gene has CDR1 SGHAT and CDR2 FQNNGV. This CDR3 region has 13 residues. CDR3 coding DNA: TGTGCCAGCAGCCCGCGGGGGGACTATGGCTACACCTTC. Translating gives CASSPRGDYGYTF.

V and J are TRBV7-9 and TRBJ2-7; D is perhaps TRBD2 (6 bases). Looked up from germline, CDR1 is SEHNR and CDR2 is FQNEAQ (reference sequence). This CDR3 region has 13 residues. The DNA of the CDR3 is TGTGCTTCGGCGCGGGACCCCGCCTACGAGCAGTACTTC. It yields the protein CASARDPAYEQYF.

The V and J genes are TRBV2 and TRBJ2-1, with D possibly TRBD1 on 7 matching bases. The CDR3 has 12 amino acids. The V gene lost 4 bases and the J gene lost 7 bases, with 8 bases spanning the gap. Germline loops: CDR1 SNHLY, CDR2 FYNNEI. This chain's CDR3 is CASSAGGNEQFF. In DNA, the CDR3 is TGTGCCAGCAGTGCAGGGGGGAATGAGCAGTTCTTC.

The chain couples TRBV6-2 or TRBV6-3 to TRBJ1-3; possible D gene TRBD1, 6 bases. V was pared by 0 bases and J by 5 bases, with 8 bases between. CDR1 MNHEY and CDR2 SVGEGT come from the germline V gene. The CDR3 has 14 residues. Written as DNA, the CDR3 is TGTGCCAGCAGTTACTCGGGGGCCCGAAACACCATATATTTT. Protein: CASSYSGARNTIYF.

The chain recombines TRBV12-3 or TRBV12-4 with TRBJ2-1; TRBD2 is a possible D gene (6 bases). Trimming cost V 9 bases and J 4 bases, with 19 bases left between them. This CDR3 is built from 15 residues. DNA of the CDR3: TGTGCCAGTAGATCGGCCGGGGGAGAGTACAATGAGCAGTTCTTC. This gives the protein CASRSAGGEYNEQFF.

The chain joins TRBV11-1 to TRBJ2-2; tentative D call: TRBD1 (6 bases). The CDR3 totals 17 residues. Trimming removed 2 bases from V and 5 bases from J, with 18 bases in between. The germline CDR1 and CDR2 sequences are SGHAT and FQDESV (reference sequence). For the CDR3, the DNA is TGTGCCAGCAGCTTACGATGGGACCAGGGGCGAACCGGGGAGCTGTTTTTT. Translated: CASSLRWDQGRTGELFF. Full variable domain (remainder filled in from reference TRBV11-1 and TRBJ2-2): EAEVAQSPRYKITEKSQAVAFWCDPISGHATLYWYRQILGQGPELLVQFQDESVVDDSQLPKDRFSAERLKGVDSTLKIQPAELGDSAMYLCASSLRWDQGRTGELFFGEGSRLTVL.

The chain combines TRBV30 with TRBJ1-2; no clear D. Trimming shortened V by 8 bases and J by 5 bases, and 15 bases separated the two germline ends. Germline V gene data show CDR1 as GTSNPN and CDR2 as SVGIG (reference sequence). The CDR3 is 12 residues long. The CDR3 coding sequence is TGTGCCCAGCTACTCGGAGTTTATGGCTACACCTTC. It codes for CAQLLGVYGYTF.

The genes are TRBV3-1 and TRBJ1-6, with D possibly matching TRBD1 (5 bases). Germline CDR1 reads LGHDT; CDR2 reads YNNKEL (reference sequence). The length of the CDR3 is 12 residues. Between the trimmed V and J ends, which lost 11 bases and 6 bases, there was a span of 11 bases. DNA of the CDR3: TGTGCCTCGGGCCAGGGTAATTCACCCCTCCACTTT. It translates to CASGQGNSPLHF.

V gene TRBV28 combines with J gene TRBJ2-7; D is possibly TRBD1 (6 bases). Trimming shortened V by 2 bases and J by 6 bases, and 8 bases separated the two germline ends. There are 12 residues in the CDR3. CDR1 and CDR2 from the germline V gene are MDHEN and SYDVKM. The CDR3 nucleotides are TGTGCCAGCAGTTTACCCAGGGGCGAGCAGTACTTC. This codes for CASSLPRGEQYF.

The chain couples TRBV25-1 to TRBJ1-1, with no clear D. Germline V gene sequence: CDR1 MGHDK, CDR2 SYGVNS. The CDR3 contains 13 residues. V was shortened by 3 bases and J by 1 base, with 6 bases between the two germline ends. CDR3 sequence: CASSEQENTEAFF. The CDR3 nucleotides read TGTGCCAGCAGTGAGCAGGAGAACACTGAAGCTTTCTTT.

The table lists this clonotype with a few counts. The chain's CDR3 is CASSQGASGNNEQFF. The DNA for the CDR3 is TGTGCCAGCAGCCAAGGGGCTAGCGGGAATAATGAGCAGTTCTTC. The chain couples TRBV3-1 to TRBJ2-1; 9 bases map to TRBD2. V lost 1 base and J lost 7; bases outside the gene matches: 5. Germline V gene sequence: CDR1 LGHDT, CDR2 YNNKEL (reference sequence). The CDR3 sequence is 15 residues long.

J is TRBJ2-3 and V is TRBV20-1, with D unclear. Trimming removed 3 bases from V and 3 bases from J, with 13 bases in between. The CDR3 contains 14 residues. Per the germline V gene, CDR1 is DFQATT and CDR2 is SNEGSKA (reference sequence). The CDR3 region is CSARDPRRTDTQYF. CDR3 coding DNA: TGCAGTGCTAGGGACCCACGGCGGACAGATACGCAGTATTTT.

This chain joins TRBV6-1 and TRBJ2-5; D perhaps matches TRBD2 (5 bases). This CDR3 spans 13 amino acids. Germline-derived CDR1 and CDR2 are MNHNS and SASEGT. The V end was cut by 6 bases, the J end by 1 base, with 9 bases between. CDR3 coding DNA: TGTGCCAGCAGGTGGGCGGGCCAAGAGACCCAGTACTTC. It encodes CASRWAGQETQYF.

The chain is built from TRBV7-7 and TRBJ2-2, with 13 bases lining up with TRBD2. This CDR3 comprises 17 residues. Trimming removed 5 bases from V and 3 bases from J; junction bases left unmatched: 6. Germline-derived CDR1 and CDR2 are SSHAT and FNYEAQ (reference sequence). The CDR3 protein is CASSPGTSGKYTGELFF. As DNA, the CDR3 is TGTGCCAGCAGCCCCGGGACTAGCGGGAAATACACCGGGGAGCTGTTTTTT.